The rows below give T cell receptor beta chains drawn from one sample of a study of cytomegalovirus exposure and HLA in healthy donors. Sequencing used immunoSEQ multiplex PCR; TCRdb keeps in-frame clones, though not all of them. The repertoire holds around 180,000 clones, more than 70% seen once, with 1.5% in the top ten. The sequenced sample consisted of PBMCs. The receptors stem from a girl aged 10 to 17 in good health and CMV-seronegative. CDR3s include the opening cysteine and the closing phenylalanine or tryptophan. A D gene is named only where the DNA matches it firmly. Size tells how often a clone was seen (once, few, many) or the class of an expanded clone, and some rows leave it out.

d_call: TRBD2; j_call: TRBJ2-3; cdr3_length: 18; clone_size: -; v_call: TRBV7-9; cdr3_aa: CASSSGSGGATFTDTQYF; cdr3_nt: TGTGCCAGCAGCTCAGGTAGCGGGGGGGCCACTTTCACAGATACGCAGTATTTT
d_call: TRBD1; j_call: TRBJ2-1; cdr3_length: 15; clone_size: -; v_call: TRBV27; cdr3_aa: CASTSGDRGSHEQFF; cdr3_nt: TGTGCCAGCACAAGCGGGGACAGGGGTTCCCATGAGCAGTTCTTC
d_call: -; j_call: TRBJ2-1; cdr3_length: 13; clone_size: -; v_call: TRBV28; cdr3_aa: CASSFGQFNEQFF; cdr3_nt: TGTGCCAGCAGTTTTGGCCAGTTCAATGAGCAGTTCTTC
d_call: TRBD1; j_call: TRBJ1-1; cdr3_length: 14; clone_size: -; v_call: TRBV5-8; cdr3_aa: CASSRDRENTEAFF; cdr3_nt: TGTGCCAGCAGCCGGGACAGGGAGAACACTGAAGCTTTCTTT
d_call: TRBD2; j_call: TRBJ2-3; cdr3_length: 19; clone_size: few; v_call: TRBV9; cdr3_aa: CASSSPGGGARGHTDTQYF; cdr3_nt: TGTGCCAGCAGCTCCCCTGGCGGGGGGGCTCGGGGGCACACAGATACGCAGTATTTT
d_call: -; j_call: TRBJ1-4; cdr3_length: 15; clone_size: -; v_call: TRBV7-8; cdr3_aa: CASSYPGGMEEKLFF; cdr3_nt: TGTGCCAGCAGCTACCCGGGAGGGATGGAAGAAAAACTGTTTTTT
d_call: TRBD1; j_call: TRBJ1-6; cdr3_length: 15; clone_size: -; v_call: TRBV6-1; cdr3_aa: CASETGQGSGSPLHF; cdr3_nt: TGTGCCAGCGAAACTGGACAGGGGAGCGGTTCACCCCTCCACTTT
d_call: -; j_call: TRBJ2-3; cdr3_length: 15; clone_size: -; v_call: TRBV7-9; cdr3_aa: CASRPRASSTDTQYF; cdr3_nt: TGTGCCAGCAGACCCAGGGCTTCGTCCACAGATACGCAGTATTTT
d_call: -; j_call: TRBJ2-3; cdr3_length: 14; clone_size: -; v_call: TRBV2; cdr3_aa: CASSEMGLSDTQYF; cdr3_nt: TGTGCCAGCAGTGAAATGGGCTTGTCAGATACGCAGTATTTT
d_call: -; j_call: TRBJ2-3; cdr3_length: 14; clone_size: -; v_call: TRBV2; cdr3_aa: CASSAWGPKDTQYF; cdr3_nt: TGTGCCAGCAGTGCTTGGGGGCCAAAAGATACGCAGTATTTT
d_call: -; j_call: TRBJ1-2; cdr3_length: 13; clone_size: few; v_call: TRBV5-4; cdr3_aa: CASSPQTGAGYTF; cdr3_nt: TGTGCCAGCAGCCCACAAACAGGCGCTGGCTACACCTTC
d_call: -; j_call: TRBJ2-5; cdr3_length: 14; clone_size: -; v_call: TRBV6-6; cdr3_aa: CASSYSQGQETQYF; cdr3_nt: TGTGCCAGCAGTTACTCGCAGGGCCAAGAGACCCAGTACTTC
d_call: -; j_call: TRBJ2-1; cdr3_length: 14; clone_size: -; v_call: TRBV5-1; cdr3_aa: CASSLGLAGDEQFF; cdr3_nt: TGCGCCAGCAGCCTGGGACTGGCGGGCGATGAGCAGTTCTTC
d_call: -; j_call: TRBJ1-5; cdr3_length: 15; clone_size: -; v_call: TRBV13; cdr3_aa: CASSSNEGGNQPQHF; cdr3_nt: TGTGCCAGCAGCTCGAATGAGGGAGGCAATCAGCCCCAGCATTTT
d_call: TRBD1; j_call: TRBJ1-4; cdr3_length: 14; clone_size: once; v_call: TRBV18; cdr3_aa: CASSPPMTGRKLFF; cdr3_nt: TGTGCCAGCTCACCACCGATGACAGGGCGAAAACTGTTTTTT
d_call: -; j_call: TRBJ1-2; cdr3_length: 13; clone_size: -; v_call: TRBV6-5; cdr3_aa: CASSYEGGYGYTF; cdr3_nt: TGTGCCAGCAGTTATGAGGGCGGCTATGGCTACACCTTC
d_call: -; j_call: TRBJ1-2; cdr3_length: 17; clone_size: -; v_call: TRBV21-1; cdr3_aa: CASSKEQGASENYGYTF; cdr3_nt: TGTGCCAGCAGCAAAGAGCAGGGGGCTTCCGAAAACTATGGCTACACCTTC
d_call: TRBD1; j_call: TRBJ1-2; cdr3_length: 15; clone_size: -; v_call: TRBV29-1; cdr3_aa: CSAGGQGATTGGYTF; cdr3_nt: TGCAGCGCCGGGGGACAGGGGGCCACTACCGGTGGCTACACCTTC
d_call: TRBD1; j_call: TRBJ2-5; cdr3_length: 13; clone_size: -; v_call: TRBV6-8; cdr3_aa: CASDTRGPGTQYF; cdr3_nt: TGTGCCAGCGATACGAGGGGGCCGGGGACCCAGTACTTC
d_call: TRBD2; j_call: TRBJ2-7; cdr3_length: 15; clone_size: -; v_call: TRBV7-2; cdr3_aa: CASSPGGGLADEQYF; cdr3_nt: TGTGCCAGCAGCCCGGGGGGGGGACTAGCTGACGAGCAGTACTTC
d_call: -; j_call: TRBJ1-2; cdr3_length: 14; clone_size: -; v_call: TRBV27; cdr3_aa: CASSNRGQFYGYTF; cdr3_nt: TGTGCCAGCAGTAACCGGGGTCAGTTCTATGGCTACACCTTC
d_call: -; j_call: TRBJ1-2; cdr3_length: 13; clone_size: few; v_call: TRBV30; cdr3_aa: CAWRSLRAYGYTF; cdr3_nt: TGTGCCTGGAGGTCTCTCAGGGCCTATGGCTACACCTTC
d_call: TRBD1; j_call: TRBJ1-6; cdr3_length: 14; clone_size: -; v_call: TRBV6-5; cdr3_aa: CASRPGQGNSPLHF; cdr3_nt: TGTGCCAGCAGGCCGGGACAGGGTAATTCACCCCTCCACTTT
d_call: -; j_call: TRBJ1-4; cdr3_length: 16; clone_size: -; v_call: TRBV5-1; cdr3_aa: CASSLGPIGANEKLFF; cdr3_nt: TGCGCCAGCAGCTTGGGGCCAATAGGAGCTAATGAAAAACTGTTTTTT
d_call: TRBD1; j_call: TRBJ2-5; cdr3_length: 18; clone_size: -; v_call: TRBV4-1; cdr3_aa: CASSQGGQGDTGQETQYF; cdr3_nt: TGCGCCAGCAGCCAAGGAGGACAGGGGGACACCGGTCAAGAGACCCAGTACTTC
d_call: -; j_call: TRBJ2-3; cdr3_length: 11; clone_size: -; v_call: TRBV7-9; cdr3_aa: CASSFGDTQYF; cdr3_nt: TGTGCCAGCAGTTTCGGAGATACGCAGTATTTT
d_call: -; j_call: TRBJ2-2; cdr3_length: 15; clone_size: few; v_call: TRBV12-5; cdr3_aa: CASGLVTQNTGELFF; cdr3_nt: TGTGCTAGTGGTTTGGTAACTCAAAACACCGGGGAGCTGTTTTTT
d_call: -; j_call: TRBJ2-5; cdr3_length: 14; clone_size: -; v_call: TRBV7-7; cdr3_aa: CASSPSPGAETQYF; cdr3_nt: TGTGCTAGCAGCCCATCCCCAGGGGCCGAGACCCAGTACTTC
d_call: TRBD1; j_call: TRBJ1-5; cdr3_length: 15; clone_size: few; v_call: TRBV19; cdr3_aa: CASSSRGRVDQPQHF; cdr3_nt: TGTGCCAGTAGTAGCAGGGGGCGTGTGGATCAGCCCCAGCATTTT
d_call: -; j_call: TRBJ2-7; cdr3_length: 14; clone_size: -; v_call: TRBV7-9; cdr3_aa: CASSLARGPYEQYF; cdr3_nt: TGTGCCAGCAGCTTAGCGCGGGGCCCCTACGAGCAGTACTTC
d_call: -; j_call: TRBJ2-1; cdr3_length: 14; clone_size: -; v_call: TRBV7-7; cdr3_aa: CASSPWEGEDEQFF; cdr3_nt: TGTGCTAGCAGTCCGTGGGAGGGGGAGGATGAGCAGTTCTTC
d_call: TRBD1; j_call: TRBJ2-7; cdr3_length: 13; clone_size: -; v_call: TRBV6-1; cdr3_aa: CASSGHRGYEQYF; cdr3_nt: TGTGCCAGCAGTGGGCACAGGGGCTACGAGCAGTACTTC
d_call: -; j_call: TRBJ2-7; cdr3_length: 12; clone_size: -; v_call: TRBV29-1; cdr3_aa: CSGTDMTYEQYF; cdr3_nt: TGCAGCGGTACGGACATGACCTACGAGCAGTACTTC
d_call: TRBD2; j_call: TRBJ2-3; cdr3_length: 16; clone_size: few; v_call: TRBV9; cdr3_aa: CASSPSSGGASDTQYF; cdr3_nt: TGTGCCAGCAGCCCCTCTAGCGGGGGGGCCTCTGATACGCAGTATTTT
d_call: -; j_call: TRBJ1-1; cdr3_length: 13; clone_size: -; v_call: TRBV5-1; cdr3_aa: CASSLEGETEAFF; cdr3_nt: TGCGCCAGCAGCTTGGAGGGGGAGACTGAAGCTTTCTTT
d_call: -; j_call: TRBJ2-1; cdr3_length: 15; clone_size: -; v_call: TRBV11-2; cdr3_aa: CASRSTGLFPNEQFF; cdr3_nt: TGTGCCAGCAGGTCTACAGGGCTTTTCCCCAATGAGCAGTTCTTC
d_call: TRBD2; j_call: TRBJ2-5; cdr3_length: 15; clone_size: -; v_call: TRBV7-9; cdr3_aa: CASIRGTSAKETQYF; cdr3_nt: TGTGCCAGCATCCGCGGGACTAGCGCAAAAGAGACCCAGTACTTC
d_call: -; j_call: TRBJ2-3; cdr3_length: 14; clone_size: -; v_call: TRBV10-3; cdr3_aa: CAISESVPQATQYF; cdr3_nt: TGTGCCATCAGTGAGTCGGTCCCGCAGGCTACGCAGTATTTT
d_call: TRBD1; j_call: TRBJ2-7; cdr3_length: 13; clone_size: -; v_call: TRBV5-1; cdr3_aa: CASSSGGAYEQYF; cdr3_nt: TGCGCCAGCAGCTCAGGGGGCGCATACGAGCAGTACTTC
d_call: -; j_call: TRBJ2-2; cdr3_length: 16; clone_size: -; v_call: TRBV7-7; cdr3_aa: CASSLVQPPNPGELFF; cdr3_nt: TGTGCCAGCAGCTTAGTACAGCCACCGAATCCCGGGGAGCTGTTTTTT
d_call: -; j_call: TRBJ1-1; cdr3_length: 18; clone_size: -; v_call: TRBV7-9; cdr3_aa: CASSSQGFHPLEGTEAFF; cdr3_nt: TGTGCCAGCAGCTCCCAGGGATTCCATCCCTTGGAGGGGACTGAAGCTTTCTTT
d_call: TRBD1; j_call: TRBJ2-2; cdr3_length: 15; clone_size: -; v_call: TRBV6-6; cdr3_aa: CASTGTGDNTGELFF; cdr3_nt: TGTGCCAGCACCGGGACAGGGGACAACACCGGGGAGCTGTTTTTT
d_call: TRBD2; j_call: TRBJ2-5; cdr3_length: 12; clone_size: -; v_call: TRBV6-5; cdr3_aa: CASSPGGETQYF; cdr3_nt: TGTGCCAGCAGTCCGGGGGGAGAGACCCAGTACTTC
d_call: TRBD2; j_call: TRBJ2-1; cdr3_length: 16; clone_size: -; v_call: TRBV19; cdr3_aa: CASSMLASGAYNEQFF; cdr3_nt: TGTGCCAGTAGTATGCTGGCTAGCGGGGCATACAATGAGCAGTTCTTC
d_call: -; j_call: TRBJ2-2; cdr3_length: 16; clone_size: -; v_call: TRBV4-1; cdr3_aa: CASSQVRAGAGGELFF; cdr3_nt: TGCGCCAGCAGCCAAGTAAGGGCGGGGGCTGGCGGGGAGCTGTTTTTT
d_call: -; j_call: TRBJ2-7; cdr3_length: 12; clone_size: -; v_call: TRBV30; cdr3_aa: CAWSSQPGHKYF; cdr3_nt: TGTGCCTGGAGTAGCCAACCGGGACATAAATATTTC
d_call: -; j_call: TRBJ1-4; cdr3_length: 14; clone_size: -; v_call: TRBV4-2; cdr3_aa: CASSPPSSYEKLFF; cdr3_nt: TGTGCCAGCAGCCCGCCCAGTTCGTATGAAAAACTGTTTTTT
d_call: TRBD1; j_call: TRBJ1-1; cdr3_length: 14; clone_size: few; v_call: TRBV2; cdr3_aa: CASSDQGANTEAFF; cdr3_nt: TGTGCCAGCAGTGATCAGGGGGCGAACACTGAAGCTTTCTTT
d_call: TRBD1; j_call: TRBJ2-3; cdr3_length: 15; clone_size: -; v_call: TRBV6-4; cdr3_aa: CASSATGGNTDTQYF; cdr3_nt: TGTGCCAGCAGTGCCACAGGGGGTAACACAGATACGCAGTATTTT
d_call: TRBD2; j_call: TRBJ2-3; cdr3_length: 15; clone_size: -; v_call: TRBV5-1; cdr3_aa: CASSMTSGGADTQYF; cdr3_nt: TGCGCCAGCAGCATGACTAGCGGGGGGGCGGATACGCAGTATTTT
d_call: TRBD2; j_call: TRBJ2-3; cdr3_length: 17; clone_size: once; v_call: TRBV2; cdr3_aa: CASSARAGGPSTDTQYF; cdr3_nt: TGTGCCAGCAGTGCTAGGGCGGGGGGGCCTAGCACAGATACGCAGTATTTT
d_call: -; j_call: TRBJ2-1; cdr3_length: 15; clone_size: -; v_call: TRBV14; cdr3_aa: CASSQDGGTYNEQFF; cdr3_nt: TGTGCCAGCAGCCAAGACGGGGGAACCTACAATGAGCAGTTCTTC
d_call: -; j_call: TRBJ1-2; cdr3_length: 15; clone_size: once; v_call: TRBV10-3; cdr3_aa: CAIRESTRTDIGYTF; cdr3_nt: TGTGCCATCAGAGAGTCCACAAGGACAGACATCGGCTACACCTTC
d_call: -; j_call: TRBJ2-7; cdr3_length: 13; clone_size: -; v_call: TRBV6-4; cdr3_aa: CASSAQQGYEQYF; cdr3_nt: TGTGCCAGCAGTGCCCAACAGGGATACGAGCAGTACTTC
d_call: TRBD1; j_call: TRBJ2-5; cdr3_length: 15; clone_size: -; v_call: TRBV11-3; cdr3_aa: CASSDGDRAQETQYF; cdr3_nt: TGTGCCAGCAGCGATGGTGACAGGGCCCAAGAGACCCAGTACTTC
d_call: -; j_call: TRBJ1-2; cdr3_length: 14; clone_size: once; v_call: TRBV4-1; cdr3_aa: CASSQDQGLRGYTF; cdr3_nt: TGCGCCAGCAGCCAAGATCAGGGTTTGCGGGGCTACACCTTC
d_call: TRBD1; j_call: TRBJ1-1; cdr3_length: 17; clone_size: -; v_call: TRBV19; cdr3_aa: CASSAEDRTGVDTEAFF; cdr3_nt: TGTGCCAGTAGTGCCGAGGATAGGACAGGGGTTGACACTGAAGCTTTCTTT
d_call: TRBD2; j_call: TRBJ2-1; cdr3_length: 15; clone_size: once; v_call: TRBV7-6; cdr3_aa: CASSLPGGAANEQFF; cdr3_nt: TGTGCCAGCAGCCTCCCCGGGGGGGCGGCCAATGAGCAGTTCTTC
d_call: TRBD2; j_call: TRBJ2-5; cdr3_length: 16; clone_size: -; v_call: TRBV15; cdr3_aa: CATSIGTSGYQETQYF; cdr3_nt: TGTGCCACCAGCATAGGGACTAGCGGCTACCAAGAGACCCAGTACTTC